This T cell receptor beta chain was profiled in a study of cytomegalovirus exposure and HLA in healthy donors. The PCR ran on 60 Vbeta and 13 Jbeta primers. TCRdb's copy holds only in-frame clones and misses some; the assay was immunoSEQ multiplex PCR. The sample carries approximately 220,000 clones, about three quarters recorded once. Germline loops: CDR1 MNHNS, CDR2 SASEGT. With 0 bases removed from V and 4 bases from J, the gap between germline ends came to 12 bases. The CDR3 is 15 residues long. This TCR derives from a man between 40 and 49 years old in good health and CMV-seronegative. The chain employs TRBV6-1 and TRBJ1-2; no clear D gene. The material sequenced was PBMCs. This chain's CDR3 is CASSEAAGGFYGYTF. The DNA for the CDR3 is TGTGCCAGCAGTGAAGCGGCGGGCGGCTTCTATGGCTACACCTTC.